Only a few counts were recorded for the clone carrying this T cell receptor (beta chain). The sample is drawn from a study of control samples from healthy donors and cancer patients. Clones were read by immunoSEQ multiplex PCR, and TCRdb kept only the in-frame ones, dropping some. The sample contains fewer than 85,000 clones, approximately 89% of which appear only once. The germline CDR1 and CDR2 sequences are SGHAT and FQNNGV. The CDR3 length is 15 residues. V lost 4 bases, J lost 0 bases, and 2 bases stayed unmatched. This TCR came from a man in his fifties in good health. The sequenced sample was blood. This sequence joins TRBV11-2 and TRBJ2-3; 9 bases match TRBD1. The CDR3 loop reads CASSSGTGSTDTQYF. DNA for the CDR3: TGTGCCAGCAGCTCCGGGACAGGGAGCACAGATACGCAGTATTTT.